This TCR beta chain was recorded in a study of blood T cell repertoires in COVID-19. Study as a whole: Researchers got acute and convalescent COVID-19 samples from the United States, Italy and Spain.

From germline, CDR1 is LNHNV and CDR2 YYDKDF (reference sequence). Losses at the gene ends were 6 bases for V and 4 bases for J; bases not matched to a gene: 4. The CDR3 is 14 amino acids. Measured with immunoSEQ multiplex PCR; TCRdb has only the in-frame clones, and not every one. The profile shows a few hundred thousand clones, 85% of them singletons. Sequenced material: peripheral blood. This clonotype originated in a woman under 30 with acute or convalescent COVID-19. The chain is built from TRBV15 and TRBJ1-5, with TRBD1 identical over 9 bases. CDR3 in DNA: TGTGCCACCAGTTTGGACAGGGGAAATCAGCCCCAGCATTTT. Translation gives CATSLDRGNQPQHF.